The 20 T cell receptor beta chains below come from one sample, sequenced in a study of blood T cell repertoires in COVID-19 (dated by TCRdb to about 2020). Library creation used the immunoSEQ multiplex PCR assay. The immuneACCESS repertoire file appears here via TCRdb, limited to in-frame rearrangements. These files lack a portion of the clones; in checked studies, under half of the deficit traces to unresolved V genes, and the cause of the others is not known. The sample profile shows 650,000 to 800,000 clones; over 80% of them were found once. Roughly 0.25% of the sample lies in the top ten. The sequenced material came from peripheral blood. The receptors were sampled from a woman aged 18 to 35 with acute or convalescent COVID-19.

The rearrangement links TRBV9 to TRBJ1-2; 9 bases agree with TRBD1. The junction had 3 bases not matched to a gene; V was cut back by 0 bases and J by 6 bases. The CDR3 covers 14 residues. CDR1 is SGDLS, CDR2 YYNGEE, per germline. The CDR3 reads CASSVGQGVNGYTF. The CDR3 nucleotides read TGTGCCAGCAGCGTAGGACAGGGGGTCAATGGCTACACCTTC.

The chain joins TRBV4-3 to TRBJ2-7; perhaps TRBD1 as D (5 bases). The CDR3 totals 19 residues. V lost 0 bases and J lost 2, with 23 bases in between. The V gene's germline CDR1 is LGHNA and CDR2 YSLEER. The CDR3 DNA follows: TGCGCCAGCAGCCAAGATTATCGCTTCAGGGCCGAGGTTCCCTACGAGCAGTACTTC. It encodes CASSQDYRFRAEVPYEQYF.

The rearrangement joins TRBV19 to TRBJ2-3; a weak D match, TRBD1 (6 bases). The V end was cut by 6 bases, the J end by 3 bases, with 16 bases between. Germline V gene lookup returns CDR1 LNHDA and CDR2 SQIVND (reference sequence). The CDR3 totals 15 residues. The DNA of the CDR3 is TGTGCCAGTAGCCATCCAGGGGACGGGACAGATACGCAGTATTTT. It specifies CASSHPGDGTDTQYF.

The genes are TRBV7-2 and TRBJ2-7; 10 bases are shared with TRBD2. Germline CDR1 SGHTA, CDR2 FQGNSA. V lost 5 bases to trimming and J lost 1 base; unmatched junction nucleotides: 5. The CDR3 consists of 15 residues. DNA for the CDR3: TGTGCCAGCAGCCCGAAACTAGCGGGGTCCTACGAGCAGTACTTC. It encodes CASSPKLAGSYEQYF.

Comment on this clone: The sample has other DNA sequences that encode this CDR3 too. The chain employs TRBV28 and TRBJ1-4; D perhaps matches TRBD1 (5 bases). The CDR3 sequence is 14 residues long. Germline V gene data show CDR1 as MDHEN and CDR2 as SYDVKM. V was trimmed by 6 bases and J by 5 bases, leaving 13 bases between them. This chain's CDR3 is CASSVDSLNEKLFF. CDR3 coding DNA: TGTGCCAGCAGCGTTGACAGTCTAAATGAAAAACTGTTTTTT. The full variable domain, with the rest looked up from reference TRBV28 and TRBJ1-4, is DVKVTQSSRYLVKRTGEKVFLECVQDMDHENMFWYRQDPGLGLRLIYFSYDVKMKEKGDIPEGYSVSREKKERFSLILESASTNQTSMYLCASSVDSLNEKLFFGSGTQLSVL.

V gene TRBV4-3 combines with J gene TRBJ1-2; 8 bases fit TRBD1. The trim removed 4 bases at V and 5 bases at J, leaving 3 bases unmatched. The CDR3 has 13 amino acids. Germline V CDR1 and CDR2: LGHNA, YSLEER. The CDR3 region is CASSPNRGYGYTF. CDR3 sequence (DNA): TGCGCCAGCAGCCCAAACAGGGGGTATGGCTACACCTTC.

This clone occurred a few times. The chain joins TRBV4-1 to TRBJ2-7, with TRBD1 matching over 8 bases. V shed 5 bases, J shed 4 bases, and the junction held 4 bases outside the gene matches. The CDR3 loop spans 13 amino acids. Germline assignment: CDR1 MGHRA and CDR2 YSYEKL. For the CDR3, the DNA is TGCGCCAGCAGCGTCGACAGGGGTTACGAGCAGTACTTC. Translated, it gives CASSVDRGYEQYF.

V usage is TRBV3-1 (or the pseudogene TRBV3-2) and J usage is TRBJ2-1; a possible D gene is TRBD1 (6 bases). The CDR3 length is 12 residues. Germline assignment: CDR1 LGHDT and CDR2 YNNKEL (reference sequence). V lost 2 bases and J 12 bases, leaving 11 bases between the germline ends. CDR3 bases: TGTGCCAGCAGCCAACCAGTAGGGGGGCAGTTCTTC. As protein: CASSQPVGGQFF.

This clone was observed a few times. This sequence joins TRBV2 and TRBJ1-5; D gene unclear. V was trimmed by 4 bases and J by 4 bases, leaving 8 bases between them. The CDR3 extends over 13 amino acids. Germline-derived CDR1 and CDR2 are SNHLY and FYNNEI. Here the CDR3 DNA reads TGTGCCAGCAGTGTTACAGCAAATCAGCCCCAGCATTTT. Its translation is CASSVTANQPQHF.

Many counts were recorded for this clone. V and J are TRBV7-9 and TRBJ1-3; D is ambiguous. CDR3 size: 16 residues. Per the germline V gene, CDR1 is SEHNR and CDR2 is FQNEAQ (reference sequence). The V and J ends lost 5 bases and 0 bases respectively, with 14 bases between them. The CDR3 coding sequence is TGTGCCAGCAGCCCGGTGAACGGGTACTCTGGAAACACCATATATTTT. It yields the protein CASSPVNGYSGNTIYF.

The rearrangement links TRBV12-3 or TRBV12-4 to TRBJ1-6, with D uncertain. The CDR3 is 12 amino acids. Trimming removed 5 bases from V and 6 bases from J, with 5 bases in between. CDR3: CASSPFNSPLHF. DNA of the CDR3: TGTGCCAGCAGTCCATTTAATTCACCCCTCCACTTT.

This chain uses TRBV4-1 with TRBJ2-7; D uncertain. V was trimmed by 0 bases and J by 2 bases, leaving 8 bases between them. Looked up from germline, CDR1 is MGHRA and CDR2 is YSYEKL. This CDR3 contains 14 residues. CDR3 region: CASSQDFRTYEQYF. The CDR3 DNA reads TGCGCCAGCAGCCAAGATTTCAGAACCTACGAGCAGTACTTC.

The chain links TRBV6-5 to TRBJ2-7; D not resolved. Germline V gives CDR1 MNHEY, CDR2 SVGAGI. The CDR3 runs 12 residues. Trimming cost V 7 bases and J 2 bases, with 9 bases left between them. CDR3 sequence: CASTLRAYEQYF. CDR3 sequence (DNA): TGTGCCAGCACTCTACGTGCCTACGAGCAGTACTTC.

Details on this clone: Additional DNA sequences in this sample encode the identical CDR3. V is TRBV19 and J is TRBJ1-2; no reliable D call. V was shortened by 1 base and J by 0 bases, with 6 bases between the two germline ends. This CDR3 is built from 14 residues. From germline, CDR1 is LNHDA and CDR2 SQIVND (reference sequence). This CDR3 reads CASSIAEANYGYTF. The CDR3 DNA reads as TGTGCCAGTAGTATAGCGGAGGCTAACTATGGCTACACCTTC.

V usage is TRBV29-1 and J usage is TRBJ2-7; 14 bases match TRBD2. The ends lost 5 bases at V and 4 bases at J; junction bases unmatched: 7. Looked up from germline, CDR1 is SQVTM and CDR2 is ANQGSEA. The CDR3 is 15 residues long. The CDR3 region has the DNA TGCAGCGTTTGGACTAGCGGGGGGCAGGTGTACGAGCAGTACTTC. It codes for CSVWTSGGQVYEQYF.

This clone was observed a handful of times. This chain's CDR3 is CSATLRDRGYEQYF. In DNA, the CDR3 is TGCAGCGCCACCCTCCGGGACAGGGGCTACGAGCAGTACTTC. The rearrangement uses TRBV29-1 and TRBJ2-7; 10 bases align to TRBD1. The trim removed 7 bases at V and 3 bases at J, leaving 9 bases unmatched. This CDR3 contains 14 residues. Germline V CDR1 and CDR2: SQVTM, ANQGSEA.

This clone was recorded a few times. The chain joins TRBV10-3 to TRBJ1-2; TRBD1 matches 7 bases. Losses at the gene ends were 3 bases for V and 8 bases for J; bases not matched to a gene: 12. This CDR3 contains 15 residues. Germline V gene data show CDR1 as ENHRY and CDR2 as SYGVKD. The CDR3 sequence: CAISDQGQYPLGYTF. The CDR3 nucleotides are TGTGCCATCAGTGATCAGGGACAGTATCCGCTGGGCTACACCTTC.

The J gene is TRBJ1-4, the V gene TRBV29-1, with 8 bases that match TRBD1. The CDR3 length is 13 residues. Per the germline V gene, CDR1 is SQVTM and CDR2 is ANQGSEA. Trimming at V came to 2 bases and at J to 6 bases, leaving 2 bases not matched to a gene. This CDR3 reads CSVEQGQDEKLFF. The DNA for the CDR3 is TGCAGCGTTGAACAGGGACAGGATGAAAAACTGTTTTTT.

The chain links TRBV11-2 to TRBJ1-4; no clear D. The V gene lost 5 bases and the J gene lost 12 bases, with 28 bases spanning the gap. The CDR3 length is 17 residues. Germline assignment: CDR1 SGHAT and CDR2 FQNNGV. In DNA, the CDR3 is TGTGCCAGCAGCCATTTAGGGAGCGGATCGACTCAAAGCGAACTGTTTTTT. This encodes CASSHLGSGSTQSELFF.

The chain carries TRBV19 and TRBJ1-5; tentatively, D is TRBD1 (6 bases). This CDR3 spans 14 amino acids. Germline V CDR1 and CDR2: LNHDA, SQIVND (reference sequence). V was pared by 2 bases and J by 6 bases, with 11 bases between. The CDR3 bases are TGTGCCAGTAGTATAAAACAGGGTCGTCAGCCCCAGCATTTT. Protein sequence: CASSIKQGRQPQHF.